These T cell receptor beta chains were read from a single sample in a study of beta chain features in type 1 diabetes. Repertoires were generated with immunoSEQ multiplex PCR, while TCRdb's copy carries only in-frame clones and drops some. The sample has 500,000 to 800,000 clones, 9.5% to 15% seen once. Source material: naive CD4+ T cells from blood. These receptor sequences come from a man aged 25 to 45 with type 1 diabetes. The CDR3 runs from the conserved cysteine through the conserved F or W. The D gene is left open where the match is weak. Size is omitted from some rows. Given values are once, few, many or a class for expanded clones.

V gene	J gene	D gene	clone size	CDR3 DNA	CDR3 protein
TRBV7-2	TRBJ2-7	-	-	TGTGCCAGCAGCTTATCGATATTGCGGCAGAGCTCCTACGAGCAGTACTTC	CASSLSILRQSSYEQYF
TRBV5-1	TRBJ2-7	-	-	TGCGCCAGCAGCTTGGTGCCGGACAGCTCCTACGAGCAGTACTTC	CASSLVPDSSYEQYF
TRBV18	TRBJ1-4	-	few	TGTGCCAGCTCCGCAGATGCAACTAATGAAAAACTGTTTTTT	CASSADATNEKLFF
TRBV21-1	TRBJ2-7	-	few	TGTGCCAGCAGCAAAGCGCTTGGACTGCTATACGAGCAGTACTTC	CASSKALGLLYEQYF
TRBV10-2	TRBJ2-1	-	-	TGCGCCAGCAAGAAACAGGAAAATGAGCAGTTCTTC	CASKKQENEQFF
TRBV29-1	TRBJ2-1	TRBD1	-	TGCAGCGTGGCCCGGGACAGATACAATGAGCAGTTCTTC	CSVARDRYNEQFF
TRBV5-1	TRBJ1-2	TRBD1	-	TGCGCCAGCAGCTCGGGACAGCAGCTGGGCTATGGCTACACCTTC	CASSSGQQLGYGYTF
TRBV5-1	TRBJ2-2	TRBD2	-	TGCGCCAGCAGCTTGGTAGCGACTAGCGGGGCGAACACCGGGGAGCTGTTTTTT	CASSLVATSGANTGELFF
TRBV6-6	TRBJ1-5	-	few	TGTGCCAGCAGTTACTCACAGGCATACCAGCCCCAGCATTTT	CASSYSQAYQPQHF
TRBV19	TRBJ1-5	TRBD1	few	TGTGCCAGTAGTAGGGGACAGGGGGCAGGACAGCCCCAGCATTTT	CASSRGQGAGQPQHF
TRBV10-3	TRBJ2-2	TRBD2	few	TGTGCCATCAGACTAGCGGAACCAACCGGGGAGCTGTTTTTT	CAIRLAEPTGELFF
TRBV9	TRBJ2-7	-	-	TGTGCCAGCAGCGTAGTATTCGGCCCACCTACCTACGAGCAGTACTTC	CASSVVFGPPTYEQYF
TRBV7-3	TRBJ2-1	TRBD2	-	TGTGCCAGCAGTTGGGGACTAGCGGAAAACAATGAGCAGTTCTTC	CASSWGLAENNEQFF
TRBV5-1	TRBJ2-2	-	few	TGCGCCAGCAGCTTGGGGCTAAACACTAACACCGGGGAGCTGTTTTTT	CASSLGLNTNTGELFF
TRBV19	TRBJ1-2	TRBD1	-	TGTGCCAGTAGTACGGCCCCGGGACAGGTCGACTATGGCTACACCTTC	CASSTAPGQVDYGYTF
TRBV28	TRBJ2-7	-	-	TGTGCCAGCAGTCAGTCGACATACGAGCAGTACTTC	CASSQSTYEQYF
TRBV9	TRBJ2-7	TRBD2	few	TGTGCCAGCAGCGTAGGACGTCACGCGGGAGGCGAGCAGTACTTC	CASSVGRHAGGEQYF
TRBV9	TRBJ2-1	-	-	TGTGCCAGCAGCGTCACCTCATCACGAAACAATGAGCAGTTCTTC	CASSVTSSRNNEQFF
TRBV6-5	TRBJ1-2	TRBD1	-	TGTGCCAGCAGTTCGCATGGACAGGGTTACTATGGCTACACCTTC	CASSSHGQGYYGYTF
TRBV7-9	TRBJ1-2	-	few	TGTGCCAGCAGCAGACCGGGAGACTATGGCTACACCTTC	CASSRPGDYGYTF
TRBV7-2	TRBJ2-7	-	-	TGTGCCAGCAGCCTGGACCACCTCGAGCAGTACTTC	CASSLDHLEQYF
TRBV9	TRBJ2-7	-	-	TGTGCCAGCAGCGGGGGATGGGCGTCCGAGCAGTACTTC	CASSGGWASEQYF
TRBV6-6	TRBJ1-2	TRBD1	-	TGTGCCAGCACCACGGCGACAGGGGCCCTATACTATGGCTACACCTTC	CASTTATGALYYGYTF
TRBV18	TRBJ2-5	-	-	TGTGCCAGCTCACCTGACCAGGACGGGGAGACCCAGTACTTC	CASSPDQDGETQYF
TRBV10-3	TRBJ1-1	-	-	TGTGCCATCAGTGGGGGCGGTTCGACGAACACTGAAGCTTTCTTT	CAISGGGSTNTEAFF
TRBV7-2	TRBJ1-2	TRBD1	-	TGTGCCAGCAGCTTAGCCCACGACAGGGCGGTGCGTGGCTACACCTTC	CASSLAHDRAVRGYTF
TRBV25-1	TRBJ2-1	-	-	TGTGCCAGCAGCGCCGGTGGGTCCTACAATGAGCAGTTCTTC	CASSAGGSYNEQFF
TRBV18	TRBJ1-2	-	few	TGTGCCAGCTCACCACCGGGGATGCCTAAACTGGTTGAAACCTACACCTTC	CASSPPGMPKLVETYTF
TRBV7-9	TRBJ1-1	TRBD1	-	TGTGCCAGCAGCTTCGACAGGGACACTGAAGCTTTCTTT	CASSFDRDTEAFF
TRBV2	TRBJ2-3	-	-	TGTGCCAGCAGTGGACAGACAGATACGCAGTATTTT	CASSGQTDTQYF
TRBV14	TRBJ1-6	-	-	TGTGCCAGCAGCCAAGGCATTCGGTCCTATAATTCACCCCTCCACTTT	CASSQGIRSYNSPLHF
TRBV11-3	TRBJ2-5	TRBD2	-	TGTGCCAGCAGCTTAGGACTAGCGGGGACCCAAGAGACCCAGTACTTC	CASSLGLAGTQETQYF
TRBV13	TRBJ2-1	-	-	TGTGCCAGCAGCTTAGGCTCGGGGGTAGAGGACTACAATGAGCAGTTCTTC	CASSLGSGVEDYNEQFF
TRBV4-1	TRBJ1-2	-	-	TGCGCCAGCAGCCAAGATAGAAGGTCTTGCACCTTC	CASSQDRRSCTF
TRBV4-1	TRBJ2-3	-	-	TGCGCCAGCAGCCCAAAGGACTGGGACCGCACAGATACGCAGTATTTT	CASSPKDWDRTDTQYF
TRBV6-5	TRBJ1-4	-	-	TGTGCCAGCAGTAACCGGGGGGGCGCGGAAAAACTGTTTTTT	CASSNRGGAEKLFF
TRBV29-1	TRBJ1-1	-	few	TGCAGCGTTGAAATAGGCAGGGAAGATACTGAAGCTTTCTTT	CSVEIGREDTEAFF
TRBV5-6	TRBJ1-3	-	few	TGTGCCAGCACTCGACCGGGAGGATCCCCCATCTCTGGAAACACCATATATTTT	CASTRPGGSPISGNTIYF
TRBV27	TRBJ2-1	TRBD2	-	TGTGCCAGCGGCCGACTAGCGGGGGGCCTAATGAGCTCCTACAATGAGCAGTTCTTC	CASGRLAGGLMSSYNEQFF
TRBV6-5	TRBJ2-3	TRBD2	-	TGTGCCAGCAGTTACTCGGCCAGGGAGGGGACAGATACGCAGTATTTT	CASSYSAREGTDTQYF
TRBV30	TRBJ2-4	TRBD1	-	TGTGCCTGGAGGTATAAAATCGGGGACAGGGGACAAAACATTCAGTACTTC	CAWRYKIGDRGQNIQYF
TRBV5-4	TRBJ1-2	TRBD1	-	TGTGCCAGCAGCATAGGACAGGAGTTCTATGGCTACACCTTC	CASSIGQEFYGYTF
TRBV4-3	TRBJ1-2	-	-	TGCGCCAGCAGCCAAGAGGGGGCGGGTGGCTACACCTTC	CASSQEGAGGYTF
TRBV25-1	TRBJ2-7	-	-	TGTGCCACGACCCCTCCAGGACCCTACGAGCAGTACTTC	CATTPPGPYEQYF
TRBV5-6	TRBJ1-2	TRBD1	few	TGTGCCAGCAGCTTGGGACAGGGCAACTATGGCTACACCTTC	CASSLGQGNYGYTF